This T cell receptor (beta chain) comes out of a study of blood T cell repertoires in COVID-19. Study overall: Samples representing acute and convalescent COVID-19 were sourced from the United States, Italy and Spain.

In the original processing: Estimates of nucleated cell counts were drawn from the amplification of reference gene primers. TCRdb's copy holds only in-frame clones and misses some; the assay was immunoSEQ multiplex PCR. V and J calls and clone size are as listed in that table; D and trimming were resolved from the DNA. The table has about 110,000 clones, around 82% seen once. The receptor comes from a woman aged 50 to 65 with acute or convalescent COVID-19. The sequenced sample was peripheral blood.

In DNA, the CDR3 is TGCGCCAGCAGCTTGGCTGGTCCCACGACAGGGGGCCCTTATAATGAAAAACTGTTTTTT. It yields the protein CASSLAGPTTGGPYNEKLFF. This chain connects TRBV5-1 to TRBJ1-4; TRBD1 matches 10 bases. The germline V gene has CDR1 SGHRS and CDR2 YFSETQ. V shed 0 bases, J shed 4 bases, and the junction held 15 bases outside the gene matches. The CDR3 runs to 20 residues. The whole variable domain, remainder taken from reference TRBV5-1 and TRBJ1-4, is KAGVTQTPRYLIKTRGQQVTLSCSPISGHRSVSWYQQTPGQGLQFLFEYFSETQRNKGNFPGRFSGRQFSNSRSEMNVSTLELGDSALYLCASSLAGPTTGGPYNEKLFFGSGTQLSVL.